Each of the 20 T cell receptor beta chains below was sequenced from the same sample in a study of blood T cell repertoires in COVID-19. Produced via immunoSEQ multiplex PCR; TCRdb's table is partial and in-frame only. The data contain more than 85,000 clones, nearly 85% of them singletons. The sample consisted of peripheral blood. These receptors all stem from a woman between 45 and 65 years old with acute or convalescent COVID-19.

The CDR3 region has the DNA TGTGCCATCACCCCCTCTACCAATCAGCCCCAGCATTTT. It translates to CAITPSTNQPQHF. The rearrangement links TRBV10-3 to TRBJ1-5; no clear D gene. Germline values: CDR1 ENHRY, CDR2 SYGVKD. This CDR3 contains 13 residues. The V end lost 7 bases, the J end lost 3 bases, and 10 bases lay between the germline ends.

The V gene is TRBV5-5, the J gene TRBJ1-6; unclear D gene. The CDR3 length is 15 residues. The germline V gene has CDR1 SGHKS and CDR2 YYEKEE (reference sequence). The V and J ends lost 1 base and 0 bases respectively, with 5 bases between them. CDR3: CASSLSHSYNSPLHF. The DNA of the CDR3 is TGTGCCAGCAGCTTGAGCCACTCCTATAATTCACCCCTCCACTTT.

The J gene is TRBJ2-1, the V gene TRBV5-6; 8 nucleotides match TRBD2. The CDR3 is made up of 17 amino acids. Germline V gene lookup returns CDR1 SGHDT and CDR2 YYEEEE. J gave up 0 bases and V 1 base, and 6 bases lay outside the gene matches. The CDR3 DNA sequence: TGTGCCAGCAGCTTGAGCGGGGGCTACAGCTCCTACAATGAGCAGTTCTTC. This translates into CASSLSGGYSSYNEQFF.

This clone came up once. V gene TRBV9 combines with J gene TRBJ2-2; unclear D gene. Germline V gene sequence: CDR1 SGDLS, CDR2 YYNGEE. The CDR3 runs to 13 residues. V was cut by 3 bases and J by 6 bases, with 9 bases left in between. This chain's CDR3 is CASSAVFSGELFF. CDR3 coding DNA: TGTGCCAGCAGCGCCGTTTTCTCCGGGGAGCTGTTTTTT.

The chain employs TRBV19 and TRBJ2-6; D unclear. Germline CDR1 and CDR2: LNHDA and SQIVND (reference sequence). This CDR3 contains 13 residues. V dropped 5 bases and J dropped 4 bases, with 6 bases sitting between them. CDR3 DNA sequence: TGTGCCAGTAGTCCGTCCGGGGCCAACGTCCTGACTTTC. Protein: CASSPSGANVLTF.

The CDR3 here is CASSGYVGGPCWGYYEQYF. The CDR3 bases are TGCGCCAGCAGTGGGTATGTGGGGGGGCCATGTTGGGGTTATTACGAGCAGTACTTC. The chain joins TRBV23-1 to TRBJ2-7; D is perhaps TRBD2 (7 bases). TRBV23-1 is assigned to the ORF class and has an uncertain function. The CDR3 covers 19 residues. V was pared by 5 bases and J by 4 bases, with 30 bases between.

The V call is TRBV6-5, the J call TRBJ1-5; no firm D call. The CDR3 is 15 amino acids. The ends were cut back, 6 bases at V and 0 bases at J, with 12 bases in the middle. Germline loops: CDR1 MNHEY, CDR2 SVGAGI. This CDR3 reads CASRAARDSNQPQHF. The CDR3 DNA is TGTGCCAGCAGGGCGGCTCGAGATAGCAATCAGCCCCAGCATTTT.

The chain couples TRBV7-2 to TRBJ1-3; 10 bases match TRBD1. The CDR3 is made up of 16 amino acids. From germline, CDR1 is SGHTA and CDR2 FQGNSA. V dropped 5 bases and J dropped 4; count of bases not matched to a gene: 8. CDR3 sequence (DNA): TGTGCCAGCAGCCGGAAACGGACAGGGGGAGGAAACACCATATATTTT. It yields the protein CASSRKRTGGGNTIYF. Combining the CDR3 with reference TRBV7-2 and TRBJ1-3 gives the whole variable domain GAGVSQSPSNKVTEKGKDVELRCDPISGHTALYWYRQSLGQGLEFLIYFQGNSAPDKSGLPSDRFSAERTGGSVSTLTIQRTQQEDSAVYLCASSRKRTGGGNTIYFGEGSWLTVV.

J is TRBJ1-3 and V is TRBV15; weak D call: TRBD1 (5 bases). The CDR3 extends over 15 amino acids. V lost 0 bases to trimming and J lost 0 bases, with 6 bases between them. CDR1 is LNHNV and CDR2 is YYDKDF in the germline V gene (reference sequence). The CDR3 loop is CATSREGGSGNTIYF. In DNA, the CDR3 is TGTGCCACCAGCAGAGAGGGGGGCTCTGGAAACACCATATATTTT.

A single count supports this clone. This chain's CDR3 is CASSQKTEQYF. The CDR3 coding sequence is TGTGCCAGCAGCCAGAAAACCGAGCAGTACTTC. This chain links TRBV6-5 with TRBJ2-7; no clear D. V gave up 6 bases and J gave up 6 bases, with 9 bases separating them. Germline assignment: CDR1 MNHEY and CDR2 SVGAGI. There are 11 residues in the CDR3.

This sequence joins TRBV15 and TRBJ2-4; 12 bases are shared with TRBD2. Unmatched junction bases numbered 15, after V lost 8 bases and J lost 7 bases. This CDR3 is built from 17 residues. Germline V lookup: CDR1 LNHNV, CDR2 YYDKDF (reference sequence). The CDR3 region is CATRRSSGGASGNIQYF. The DNA of the CDR3 is TGTGCCACCCGCCGGTCTAGCGGGGGGGCATCGGGGAACATTCAGTACTTC.

The chain carries TRBV6-2 or TRBV6-3 and TRBJ2-7, with D tentatively TRBD2 (6 bases). V shed 5 bases and J shed 3 bases, with 17 bases lying between them. The CDR3 is 15 residues long. The germline CDR1 and CDR2 sequences are MNHEY and SVGEGT. The DNA of the CDR3 is TGTGCCAGCAGTCCCTCGCGGGGAGCGGACTACGAGCAGTACTTC. Amino acid sequence: CASSPSRGADYEQYF.

The J gene is TRBJ2-5, the V gene TRBV5-1, with unresolved D. The V gene's germline CDR1 is SGHRS and CDR2 YFSETQ. V dropped 2 bases and J dropped 3 bases, with 11 bases sitting between them. The CDR3 contains 14 residues. This CDR3 reads CASSLFLIEETQYF. The CDR3 DNA is TGCGCCAGCAGCTTATTCCTCATAGAAGAGACCCAGTACTTC.

The chain joins TRBV28 to TRBJ1-1, with D possibly being TRBD1 (5 bases). V was shortened by 6 bases and J by 0 bases, with 11 bases between the two germline ends. CDR1 is MDHEN, CDR2 SYDVKM, per germline. This CDR3 is 14 amino acids long. CDR3 sequence (DNA): TGTGCCAGCAGATGGGGGACTGTGAACACTGAAGCTTTCTTT. It translates to CASRWGTVNTEAFF.

The chain recombines TRBV3-1 (or the pseudogene TRBV3-2) with TRBJ2-2, with 10 bases identical to TRBD2. The J segment lost 2 bases and the V segment lost 5 bases, leaving 8 bases of the junction unmatched. Germline CDR1 reads LGHDT; CDR2 reads YNNKEL (reference sequence). The CDR3 has 17 residues. DNA for the CDR3: TGTGCCAGCAGCAGGATAGCGGGGGGCGGTAACACCGGGGAGCTGTTTTTT. It specifies CASSRIAGGGNTGELFF.

V is TRBV5-1 and J is TRBJ1-4; D gene uncertain. Germline V gene data show CDR1 as SGHRS and CDR2 as YFSETQ. CDR3 size: 12 residues. This chain's CDR3 is CASSADDEKLFF. Here the CDR3 DNA reads TGCGCTTCGTCTGCAGATGATGAAAAACTGTTTTTT.

This clone has just a few counts. The chain employs TRBV24-1 and TRBJ2-6; 10 bases are a match to TRBD1. There are 18 residues in the CDR3. CDR1 KGHDR and CDR2 SFDVKD come from the germline V gene. After removal of 4 bases from V and 2 bases from J, the junction contained 7 bases not matched to a gene. CDR3: CATSDRQGAWAGANVLTF. DNA for the CDR3: TGTGCCACCAGTGACCGACAGGGGGCTTGGGCTGGGGCCAACGTCCTGACTTTC.

This chain joins TRBV5-8 and TRBJ1-5, with TRBD1 matching over 8 bases. With 3 bases clipped from V and 9 bases from J, the junction kept 5 bases outside the gene matches. The CDR3 totals 13 residues. Germline lookup yields CDR1 SGHTS and CDR2 YDEGEE. DNA of the CDR3: TGTGCCAGCAGCTCGGACAGGGAACGGCCCCAGCATTTT. Its translation is CASSSDRERPQHF.

The rearrangement joins TRBV4-1 to TRBJ1-5, with D perhaps matching TRBD1 (5 bases). The V end lost 0 bases, the J end lost 7 bases, and 13 bases lay between the germline ends. The CDR3 sequence is 15 residues long. The germline V gene has CDR1 MGHRA and CDR2 YSYEKL. CDR3 sequence (DNA): TGCGCCAGCAGCCAAGAGGGGGGACCGGGGCAGCCCCAGCATTTT. It specifies CASSQEGGPGQPQHF.

The V call is TRBV7-9, the J call TRBJ1-6; TRBD1 is a possible D gene (5 bases). V gave up 1 base and J gave up 10 bases, with 11 bases separating them. This CDR3 is 14 amino acids long. From germline, CDR1 is SEHNR and CDR2 FQNEAQ (reference sequence). In DNA, the CDR3 is TGTGCCAGCAGCTTAGACGGGGGTAGGTCACCCCTCCACTTT. This translates into CASSLDGGRSPLHF.